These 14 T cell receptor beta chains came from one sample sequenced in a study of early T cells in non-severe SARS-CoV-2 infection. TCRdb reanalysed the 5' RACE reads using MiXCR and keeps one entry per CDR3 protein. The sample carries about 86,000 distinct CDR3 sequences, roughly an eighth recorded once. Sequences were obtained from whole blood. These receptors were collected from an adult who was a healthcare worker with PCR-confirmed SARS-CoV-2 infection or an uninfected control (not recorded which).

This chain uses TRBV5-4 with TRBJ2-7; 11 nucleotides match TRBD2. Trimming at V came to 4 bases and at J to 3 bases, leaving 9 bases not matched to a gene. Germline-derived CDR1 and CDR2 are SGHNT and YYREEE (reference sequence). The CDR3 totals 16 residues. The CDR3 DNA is TGTGCCAGCAGCCCTCTACTAGCGGGAGATGGCTACGAGCAGTACTTC. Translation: CASSPLLAGDGYEQYF.

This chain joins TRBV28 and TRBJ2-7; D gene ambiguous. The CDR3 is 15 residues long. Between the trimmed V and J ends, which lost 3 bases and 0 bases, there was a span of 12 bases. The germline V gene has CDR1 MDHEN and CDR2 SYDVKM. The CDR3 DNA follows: TGTGCCAGCAGTTTTCTATCCGAGTCCTCCTACGAGCAGTACTTC. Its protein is CASSFLSESSYEQYF.

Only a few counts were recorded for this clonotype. The CDR3 DNA reads as TGCAGCGTTGAGGGATCGAAGGTAGACAGGGTCTACGAGCAGTACTTC. Its translation: CSVEGSKVDRVYEQYF. The gene calls are TRBV29-1 and TRBJ2-7, with TRBD1 identical over 7 bases. This CDR3 has 16 residues. Germline CDR1 and CDR2: SQVTM and ANQGSEA. V trimming: 3 bases; J trimming: 3 bases; junction bases outside the gene matches: 14.

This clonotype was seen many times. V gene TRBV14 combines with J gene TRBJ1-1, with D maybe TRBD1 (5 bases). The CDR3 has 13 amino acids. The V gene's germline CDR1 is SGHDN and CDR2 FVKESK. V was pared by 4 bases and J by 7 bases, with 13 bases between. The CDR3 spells CASSRQGFSEAFF. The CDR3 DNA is TGTGCCAGCAGCCGGCAGGGATTCAGTGAAGCTTTCTTT. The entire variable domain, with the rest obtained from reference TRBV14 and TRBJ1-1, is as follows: EAGVTQFPSHSVIEKGQTVTLRCDPISGHDNLYWYRRVMGKEIKFLLHFVKESKQDESGMPNNRFLAERTGGTYSTLKVQPAELEDSGVYFCASSRQGFSEAFFGQGTRLTVV.

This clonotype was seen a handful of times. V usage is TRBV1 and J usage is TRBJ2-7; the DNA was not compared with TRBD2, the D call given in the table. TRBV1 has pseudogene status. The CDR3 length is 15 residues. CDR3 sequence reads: CTSSQLGRGDHEQYF. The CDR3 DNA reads TGCACCAGCAGCCAGCTAGGGAGGGGGGATCACGAGCAGTACTTC.

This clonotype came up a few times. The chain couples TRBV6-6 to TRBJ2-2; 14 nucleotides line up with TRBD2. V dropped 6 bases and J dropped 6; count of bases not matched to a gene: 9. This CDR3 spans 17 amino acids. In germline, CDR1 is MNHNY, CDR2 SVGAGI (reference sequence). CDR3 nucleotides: TGTGCCAGCAGGTCGACTAGCGGGAGGGCCGGGGCCGGGGAGCTGTTTTTT. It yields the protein CASRSTSGRAGAGELFF.

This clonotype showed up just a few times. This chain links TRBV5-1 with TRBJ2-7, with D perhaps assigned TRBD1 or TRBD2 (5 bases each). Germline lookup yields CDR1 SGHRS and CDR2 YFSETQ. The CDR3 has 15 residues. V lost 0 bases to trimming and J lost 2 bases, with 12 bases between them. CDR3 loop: CASSLAQGETYEQYF. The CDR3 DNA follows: TGCGCCAGCAGCTTGGCGCAGGGAGAAACCTACGAGCAGTACTTC. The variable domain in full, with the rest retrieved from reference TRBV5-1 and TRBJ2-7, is KAGVTQTPRYLIKTRGQQVTLSCSPISGHRSVSWYQQTPGQGLQFLFEYFSETQRNKGNFPGRFSGRQFSNSRSEMNVSTLELGDSALYLCASSLAQGETYEQYFGPGTRLTVT.

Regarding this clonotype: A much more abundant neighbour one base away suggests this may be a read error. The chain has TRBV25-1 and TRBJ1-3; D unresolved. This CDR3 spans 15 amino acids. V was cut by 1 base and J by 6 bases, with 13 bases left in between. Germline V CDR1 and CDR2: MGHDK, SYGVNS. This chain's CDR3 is CASSESGSTENTIYF. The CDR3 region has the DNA TGTGCCAGCAGTGAATCCGGGTCCACTGAAAACACCATATATTTT.

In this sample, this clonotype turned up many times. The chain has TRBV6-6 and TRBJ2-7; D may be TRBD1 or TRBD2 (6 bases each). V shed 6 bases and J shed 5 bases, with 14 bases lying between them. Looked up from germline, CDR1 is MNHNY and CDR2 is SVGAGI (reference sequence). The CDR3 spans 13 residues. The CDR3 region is CASSSLGGHEQYF. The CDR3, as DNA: TGTGCCAGCAGCTCCCTGGGGGGCCACGAGCAGTACTTC.

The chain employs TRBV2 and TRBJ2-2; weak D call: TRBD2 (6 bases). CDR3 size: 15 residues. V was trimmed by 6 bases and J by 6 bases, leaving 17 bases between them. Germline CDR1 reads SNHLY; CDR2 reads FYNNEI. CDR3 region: CASRGGRTGAGELFF. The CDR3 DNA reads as TGTGCCAGCAGAGGTGGCCGGACGGGAGCCGGGGAGCTGTTTTTT.

This chain's CDR3 is CASSAGQVYEQYF. CDR3 bases: TGTGCCAGTAGTGCGGGACAGGTCTACGAGCAGTACTTC. The chain uses TRBV19 and TRBJ2-7; TRBD1 agrees at 8 bases. The J segment lost 3 bases and the V segment lost 5 bases, leaving 3 bases of the junction unmatched. Germline CDR1 is LNHDA and CDR2 is SQIVND (reference sequence). The CDR3 runs to 13 residues.

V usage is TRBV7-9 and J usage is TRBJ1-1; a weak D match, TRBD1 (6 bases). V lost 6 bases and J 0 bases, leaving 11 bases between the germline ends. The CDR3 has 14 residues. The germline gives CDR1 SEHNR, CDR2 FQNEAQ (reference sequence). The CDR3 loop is CASRDRFMNTEAFF. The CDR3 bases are TGTGCCAGCAGGGACAGATTCATGAACACTGAAGCTTTCTTT.

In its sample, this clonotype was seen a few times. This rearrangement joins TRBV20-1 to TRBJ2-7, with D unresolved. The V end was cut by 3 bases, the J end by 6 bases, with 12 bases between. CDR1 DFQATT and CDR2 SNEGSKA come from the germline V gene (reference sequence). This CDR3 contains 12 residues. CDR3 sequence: CSASLDRSEQYF. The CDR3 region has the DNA TGCAGTGCTAGCCTCGACCGAAGCGAGCAGTACTTC.

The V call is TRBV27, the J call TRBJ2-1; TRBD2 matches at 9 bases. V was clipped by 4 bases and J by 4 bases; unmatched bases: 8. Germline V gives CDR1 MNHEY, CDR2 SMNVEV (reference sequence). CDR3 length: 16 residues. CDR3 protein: CASSSTTSGVYNEQFF. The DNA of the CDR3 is TGTGCCAGCAGTTCAACGACTAGCGGAGTGTACAATGAGCAGTTCTTC.